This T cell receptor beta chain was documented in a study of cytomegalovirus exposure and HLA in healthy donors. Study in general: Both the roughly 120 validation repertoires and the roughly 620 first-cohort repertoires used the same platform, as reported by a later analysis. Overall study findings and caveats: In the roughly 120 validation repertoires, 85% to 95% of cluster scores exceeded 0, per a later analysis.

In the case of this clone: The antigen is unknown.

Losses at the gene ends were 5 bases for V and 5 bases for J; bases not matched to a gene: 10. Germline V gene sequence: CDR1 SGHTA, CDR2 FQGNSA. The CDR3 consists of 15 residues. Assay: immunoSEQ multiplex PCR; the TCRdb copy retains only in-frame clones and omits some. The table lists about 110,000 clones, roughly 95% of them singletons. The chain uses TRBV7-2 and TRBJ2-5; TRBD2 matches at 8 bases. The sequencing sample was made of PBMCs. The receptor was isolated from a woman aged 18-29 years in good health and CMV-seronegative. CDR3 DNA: TGTGCCAGCAGCCCACCGACTAGCGTTCGGGAGACCCAGTACTTC. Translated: CASSPPTSVRETQYF.